This entry lists 32 T cell receptor beta chains sequenced from one sample in a study of control samples from healthy donors and cancer patients. TCRdb's copy holds only in-frame clones and misses some; the assay was immunoSEQ multiplex PCR. The data contain over 120,000 clones, just under 95% of them singletons. Sample: PBMCs. These receptors all come from a man aged 55 to 70 with colorectal cancer.

The gene calls are TRBV9 and TRBJ2-2; D is unresolved. The germline V gene encodes CDR1 SGDLS and CDR2 YYNGEE. The CDR3 runs to 16 residues. V lost 6 bases, J lost 6 bases, and 21 bases lay in between. The CDR3 DNA reads as TGTGCCAGCACGAAAGACCCGCGGAGCTTAGCCGGGGAGCTGTTTTTT. It yields the protein CASTKDPRSLAGELFF.

The CDR3 sequence: CASSIDPAGNYEQYF. In nucleotides, the CDR3 is TGTGCCAGTAGTATAGACCCAGCCGGAAACTACGAGCAGTACTTC. The chain is built from TRBV19 and TRBJ2-7; D gene ambiguous. The CDR3 loop spans 15 amino acids. The germline V gene has CDR1 LNHDA and CDR2 SQIVND (reference sequence). Trimming cost V 0 bases and J 3 bases, with 12 bases left between them.

This clone showed up just once. The chain combines TRBV30 with TRBJ1-2; D remains unclear. Trimming took 0 bases from V and 7 from J, leaving 9 bases between them. The CDR3 is 12 residues long. Looked up from germline, CDR1 is GTSNPN and CDR2 is SVGIG (reference sequence). CDR3 coding DNA: TGTGCCTGGAGTGTTGGAGGTATTGGCTACACCTTC. It yields the protein CAWSVGGIGYTF.

The chain employs TRBV3-1 (or the pseudogene TRBV3-2) and TRBJ1-2; 7 bases match TRBD1. The ends lost 3 bases at V and 8 bases at J; junction bases unmatched: 3. This CDR3 is built from 12 residues. Germline CDR1 LGHDT, CDR2 YNNKEL (reference sequence). CDR3 DNA sequence: TGTGCCAGCAGCCAGCAGGGGGAAGGCTACACCTTC. It specifies CASSQQGEGYTF.

The gene calls are TRBV6-5 and TRBJ1-2, with 7 nucleotides matching TRBD1. The V segment lost 5 bases and the J segment 2 bases; nucleotides outside the gene matches: 8. The CDR3 extends over 15 amino acids. CDR1 is MNHEY, CDR2 SVGAGI, per germline. DNA for the CDR3: TGTGCCAGCAGTCCTGAGGGGGCATTGAACTATGGCTACACCTTC. Amino acid sequence: CASSPEGALNYGYTF.

This clone was recorded once. The chain couples TRBV19 to TRBJ1-1; no reliable D call. The germline gives CDR1 LNHDA, CDR2 SQIVND (reference sequence). CDR3 length: 15 residues. Deletions cut 7 bases from V and 3 bases from J, with 18 bases between. CDR3 loop: CASNPTGGRDTEAFF. The CDR3 DNA is TGTGCCAGTAACCCCACCGGCGGGCGGGACACTGAAGCTTTCTTT.

The CDR3: CASSIGGLLLSGNTIYF. The DNA of the CDR3 is TGTGCCAGTAGTATAGGTGGACTCCTGCTCTCTGGAAACACCATATATTTT. V gene TRBV19 combines with J gene TRBJ1-3; D not resolved. Germline loops: CDR1 LNHDA, CDR2 SQIVND (reference sequence). V lost 1 base and J 0 bases, leaving 13 bases between the germline ends. The CDR3 runs 17 residues.

The chain has TRBV9 and TRBJ2-2; no reliable D call. The CDR3 contains 14 residues. V lost 0 bases and J 1 base, leaving 4 bases between the germline ends. CDR1 is SGDLS, CDR2 YYNGEE, per germline. The CDR3 loop is CASSVDMNTGELFF. Here the CDR3 DNA reads TGTGCCAGCAGCGTAGATATGAACACCGGGGAGCTGTTTTTT.

This chain joins TRBV21-1 and TRBJ2-5; the table assigns TRBD1, which was not confirmed against the DNA. TRBV21-1 counts as a pseudogene. CDR3 length: 13 residues. The CDR3 DNA follows: TGTGCCAGCAGCAACAGATTACAAGAGACCCAGTACTTC. Residues: CASSNRLQETQYF.

This clone has only a few counts. V gene TRBV6-5 combines with J gene TRBJ1-2, with D hard to call. This CDR3 spans 13 amino acids. The V and J ends lost 0 bases and 7 bases respectively, with 9 bases between them. CDR1 MNHEY and CDR2 SVGAGI come from the germline V gene. As DNA, the CDR3 is TGTGCCAGCAGTTACTCGATTGGGGTTGGCTACACCTTC. Amino acid sequence: CASSYSIGVGYTF.

The rearrangement uses TRBV5-8 and TRBJ2-3; TRBD2 agrees at 8 bases. The CDR3 extends over 15 amino acids. J lost 0 bases, V lost 2 bases, and 2 bases had no gene match. Germline loops: CDR1 SGHTS, CDR2 YDEGEE. The CDR3 protein is CASSFGGESTDTQYF. Here the CDR3 DNA reads TGTGCCAGCAGCTTCGGGGGGGAAAGCACAGATACGCAGTATTTT.

The chain joins TRBV9 to TRBJ1-4; D is unresolved. Germline V gene sequence: CDR1 SGDLS, CDR2 YYNGEE. V dropped 3 bases and J dropped 3 bases, with 9 bases sitting between them. The CDR3 covers 14 residues. Here the CDR3 DNA reads TGTGCCAGCAGCGGCGGAAGCGCTAATGAAAAACTGTTTTTT. It yields the protein CASSGGSANEKLFF.

The CDR3 sequence is CASSMVIQGGTGELFF. The CDR3 bases are TGTGCCAGTAGTATGGTGATACAGGGGGGCACCGGGGAGCTGTTTTTT. The chain recombines TRBV19 with TRBJ2-2; 8 bases map to TRBD1. The germline V gene has CDR1 LNHDA and CDR2 SQIVND (reference sequence). V was clipped by 3 bases and J by 4 bases; unmatched bases: 7. This CDR3 region has 16 residues.

The sample holds a few counts of this clone. This chain uses TRBV19 with TRBJ1-5, with 10 bases lining up with TRBD1. This CDR3 is 14 amino acids long. With 3 bases clipped from V and 6 bases from J, the junction kept 2 bases outside the gene matches. Per germline, CDR1 LNHDA and CDR2 SQIVND (reference sequence). The CDR3 reads CASSIGQGVQPQHF. CDR3 sequence (DNA): TGTGCCAGTAGTATCGGACAGGGGGTTCAGCCCCAGCATTTT. Using reference TRBV19 and TRBJ1-5 for the parts outside the CDR3, the full variable domain is DGGITQSPKYLFRKEGQNVTLSCEQNLNHDAMYWYRQDPGQGLRLIYYSQIVNDFQKGDIAEGYSVSREKKESFPLTVTSAQKNPTAFYLCASSIGQGVQPQHFGDGTRLSIL.

V gene TRBV6-5 combines with J gene TRBJ2-6; D is perhaps TRBD1 or TRBD2 (5 bases each). Germline V gives CDR1 MNHEY, CDR2 SVGAGI. V lost 3 bases and J lost 2, with 11 bases in between. The CDR3 consists of 16 residues. CDR3 loop: CASSYSGPTGANVLTF. CDR3 coding DNA: TGTGCCAGCAGTTATTCGGGGCCGACTGGGGCCAACGTCCTGACTTTC.

The J gene is TRBJ2-7, the V gene TRBV3-1 (or the pseudogene TRBV3-2); D remains ambiguous. The CDR3 runs 13 residues. Germline V CDR1 and CDR2: LGHDT, YNNKEL (reference sequence). Trimming removed 3 bases from V and 3 bases from J, with 9 bases in between. The CDR3 sequence: CASSQRRSYEQYF. The CDR3 DNA is TGTGCCAGCAGCCAGAGACGGAGCTACGAGCAGTACTTC.

CDR3 nucleotides: TGTGCCAGCAGCCTCTTGGGACTAGCGGGGGGGGCGCGAAATGAGCAGTTCTTC. Translation gives CASSLLGLAGGARNEQFF. This chain joins TRBV27 and TRBJ2-1; TRBD2 agrees at 16 bases. The CDR3 totals 18 residues. Germline V lookup: CDR1 MNHEY, CDR2 SMNVEV (reference sequence). Losses at the gene ends were 6 bases for V and 7 bases for J; bases not matched to a gene: 12.

This chain connects TRBV5-1 to TRBJ2-7; D is undetermined. V lost 0 bases and J lost 9, with 10 bases in between. The germline V gene encodes CDR1 SGHRS and CDR2 YFSETQ. The CDR3 contains 12 residues. The CDR3 nucleotides are TGCGCCAGCAGCTTGGATGGGGAACGGCAGTACTTC. Protein sequence: CASSLDGERQYF.

The chain employs TRBV5-5 and TRBJ1-1; 9 positions match TRBD1. CDR1 is SGHKS and CDR2 is YYEKEE in the germline V gene (reference sequence). V lost 3 bases and J lost 3; bases outside the gene matches: 6. The CDR3 runs 15 residues. The CDR3 nucleotides read TGTGCCAGCAGCTCGACAGGGGGGAGGGACACTGAAGCTTTCTTT. This encodes CASSSTGGRDTEAFF.

The rearrangement uses TRBV5-1 and TRBJ1-1, with D tentatively TRBD1 (5 bases). V dropped 0 bases and J dropped 1 base, with 10 bases sitting between them. CDR3 length equals 15 residues. In germline, CDR1 is SGHRS, CDR2 YFSETQ. The CDR3 protein is CASSLASRANTEAFF. The DNA for the CDR3 is TGCGCCAGCAGCTTGGCCAGCAGGGCGAACACTGAAGCTTTCTTT.

V is TRBV19 and J is TRBJ2-3; D unclear. V lost 8 bases and J 2 bases, leaving 14 bases between the germline ends. The CDR3 is 14 residues long. CDR1 is LNHDA and CDR2 is SQIVND in the germline V gene (reference sequence). The CDR3 bases are TGTGCCAGTGGCGATCGGGTGGTCACAGATACGCAGTATTTT. Protein sequence: CASGDRVVTDTQYF.

The chain is built from TRBV12-3 or TRBV12-4 and TRBJ2-2; the D gene is possibly TRBD1 (6 bases). V was clipped by 8 bases and J by 0 bases, with 7 bases between them. The CDR3 runs 13 residues. The CDR3 bases are TGTGCCAGCGGACAGACGAACACCGGGGAGCTGTTTTTT. Residues: CASGQTNTGELFF.

V usage is TRBV21-1 and J usage is TRBJ1-2; the D segment call TRBD1 is taken from the table without a DNA check. TRBV21-1 is given as a pseudogene. This CDR3 has 16 residues. The CDR3 DNA reads as TGTGCCAGCAGCAACGGGACAGGGGGCGCCCAGTGCGGCTACACCTTC. This sequence encodes CASSNGTGGAQCGYTF.

The chain has TRBV4-3 and TRBJ2-2; D is undetermined. Germline assignment: CDR1 LGHNA and CDR2 YSLEER. There are 14 residues in the CDR3. V dropped 0 bases and J dropped 7 bases, with 9 bases sitting between them. As DNA, the CDR3 is TGCGCCAGCAGCCAAGATGTAGGGTTCGGGGAGCTGTTTTTT. This translates into CASSQDVGFGELFF.

J is TRBJ1-4 and V is TRBV5-6, with D possibly TRBD1 on 5 matching bases. Germline CDR1 and CDR2: SGHDT and YYEEEE. The CDR3 length is 13 residues. The ends were cut back, 1 base at V and 7 bases at J, with 8 bases in the middle. The CDR3 reads CASSLTGSEKLFF. CDR3 nucleotides: TGTGCCAGCAGCTTGACAGGTAGTGAAAAACTGTTTTTT.

This clone was seen a single time. CDR3 coding DNA: TGTGCCAGCAGTGAACTACAGGGGTGGATCTCTGAAGCTTTCTTT. Translation gives CASSELQGWISEAFF. The rearrangement uses TRBV2 and TRBJ1-1; 7 nucleotides align to TRBD1. Per germline, CDR1 SNHLY and CDR2 FYNNEI. There are 15 residues in the CDR3. The ends lost 2 bases at V and 6 bases at J; junction bases unmatched: 9.

V usage is TRBV27 and J usage is TRBJ2-1; 11 bases map to TRBD1. The CDR3 spans 14 residues. Trimming took 6 bases from V and 7 from J; bases not matched to a gene: 5. Germline V gene sequence: CDR1 MNHEY, CDR2 SMNVEV (reference sequence). The CDR3 nucleotides read TGTGCCAGCAGCCACGGGACAGGGGGGAATGAGCAGTTCTTC. It encodes CASSHGTGGNEQFF.

This clone was counted a single time. In DNA form, the CDR3 reads TGTGCCAGCAGCTCGACAGGGTTAAGCCCATATGGCTACACCTTC. It codes for CASSSTGLSPYGYTF. This chain connects TRBV5-4 to TRBJ1-2; 7 positions agree with TRBD1. The V segment lost 3 bases and the J segment 5 bases; nucleotides outside the gene matches: 10. The CDR3 contains 15 residues. Germline lookup yields CDR1 SGHNT and CDR2 YYREEE (reference sequence).

V gene TRBV9 combines with J gene TRBJ1-2; 7 positions agree with TRBD1. CDR1 and CDR2 (germline): SGDLS, YYNGEE. With 4 bases clipped from V and 5 bases from J, the junction kept 14 bases outside the gene matches. CDR3 length: 16 residues. The CDR3 region is CASSPGPGTAAYGYTF. In DNA form, the CDR3 reads TGTGCCAGCAGCCCCGGTCCCGGGACAGCCGCATATGGCTACACCTTC.

The chain links TRBV6-2 or TRBV6-3 to TRBJ1-5; TRBD1 aligns across 7 bases. Germline V gene data show CDR1 as MNHEY and CDR2 as SVGEGT. With V trimmed by 6 bases and J by 2 bases, 4 bases remained unmatched. The CDR3 length is 14 residues. The CDR3 region has the DNA TGTGCCAGCAGCGGGGGACAGCGCAATCAGCCCCAGCATTTT. Translated, it gives CASSGGQRNQPQHF.

The CDR3 here is CASSVLDRGGNTIYF. CDR3 DNA sequence: TGTGCCAGTAGTGTATTGGACAGGGGTGGAAACACCATATATTTT. The rearrangement uses TRBV19 and TRBJ1-3, with TRBD1 matching over 9 bases. The CDR3 loop spans 15 amino acids. The V gene end was trimmed by 5 bases and the J gene end by 3 bases; junction bases not matched to a gene: 5. Germline V gene sequence: CDR1 LNHDA, CDR2 SQIVND (reference sequence).

V gene TRBV6-1 combines with J gene TRBJ1-4; perhaps TRBD1 as D (6 bases). This CDR3 contains 16 residues. The germline V and J ends were trimmed by 1 base and 7 bases, with 16 bases remaining between them. Germline V gene sequence: CDR1 MNHNS, CDR2 SASEGT. The CDR3 region is CASSEGLQGGGEKLFF. The CDR3 DNA reads TGTGCCAGCAGTGAAGGCTTACAGGGAGGCGGTGAAAAACTGTTTTTT.